These 8 T cell receptor beta chains were all obtained from the same sample, sequenced in a study of PD-L1 blockade in urothelial cancer. TCRdb keeps only in-frame clones here, not all; method: immunoSEQ multiplex PCR. The table shows some 20,000 clones, with around nine tenths occurring only once. The starting material was PBMCs, obtained around atezolizumab (anti-PD-L1) treatment. Source of these receptors: a man aged 50 or older with urothelial cancer.

The gene calls are TRBV7-9 and TRBJ2-2; D is uncertain. The V end lost 2 bases, the J end lost 3 bases, and 22 bases lay between the germline ends. Germline CDR1 is SEHNR and CDR2 is FQNEAQ (reference sequence). There are 19 residues in the CDR3. The CDR3 bases are TGTGCCAGCAGCTTAATCTCTTTTTGGCCAGGCAAAGACACCGGGGAGCTGTTTTTT. Its translation is CASSLISFWPGKDTGELFF.

This chain links TRBV5-6 with TRBJ2-5, with 8 bases lining up with TRBD1. The CDR3 spans 16 residues. V lost 1 base and J lost 9; bases outside the gene matches: 14. Germline V gives CDR1 SGHDT, CDR2 YYEEEE. CDR3 loop: CASSLSGGSSLRAQYF. CDR3 DNA: TGTGCCAGCAGCTTGTCAGGGGGCAGTAGCCTACGTGCCCAGTACTTC.

V is TRBV9 and J is TRBJ2-7; the D gene is possibly TRBD2 (7 bases). CDR3 length equals 13 residues. V was cut by 2 bases and J by 4 bases, with 10 bases left in between. Germline-derived CDR1 and CDR2 are SGDLS and YYNGEE. CDR3 region: CASSVGGRYEQYF. The CDR3 nucleotides are TGTGCCAGCAGCGTCGGGGGGCGGTACGAGCAGTACTTC.

The chain is built from TRBV15 and TRBJ1-1; tentative D call: TRBD1 (5 bases). Trimming pared 5 bases from V and 2 bases from J, leaving 12 bases between. The CDR3 is 14 amino acids. Germline-derived CDR1 and CDR2 are LNHNV and YYDKDF (reference sequence). CDR3 coding DNA: TGTGCCACCAGCCGAGGAAGGGGTAACACTGAAGCTTTCTTT. It encodes CATSRGRGNTEAFF.

The rearrangement links TRBV11-1 to TRBJ1-2; TRBD1 matches 7 bases. Germline CDR1 reads SGHAT; CDR2 reads FQDESV (reference sequence). This CDR3 has 14 amino acids. Trimming cost V 5 bases and J 8 bases; bases outside gene matches: 11. DNA for the CDR3: TGTGCCAGCAGCCTATCCGGAGGGGGCTACGGCTACACCTTC. Protein product: CASSLSGGGYGYTF.

The V and J genes are TRBV19 and TRBJ2-2; TRBD2 matches 12 bases. Germline trimming cut 4 bases from V and 7 bases from J; bases unmatched to any gene: 10. There are 17 residues in the CDR3. Germline V gene data show CDR1 as LNHDA and CDR2 as SQIVND (reference sequence). The CDR3 DNA follows: TGTGCCAGTAGTACACGGACTAGCGGGGTCACTTTCGGGGAGCTGTTTTTT. Amino acids: CASSTRTSGVTFGELFF.

This rearrangement joins TRBV2 to TRBJ1-2, with D maybe TRBD1 (5 bases). The CDR3 is made up of 16 amino acids. Trimming shortened V by 6 bases and J by 2 bases, and 19 bases separated the two germline ends. Germline CDR1 SNHLY, CDR2 FYNNEI. The DNA for the CDR3 is TGTGCCAGCAGCAGACAAACAGGCGCTCAAAACTATGGCTACACCTTC. Its translation is CASSRQTGAQNYGYTF.

This chain links TRBV11-2 with TRBJ2-2; TRBD2 matches 10 bases. The CDR3 is 16 amino acids. Germline V gives CDR1 SGHAT, CDR2 FQNNGV. V trimming: 8 bases; J trimming: 5 bases; junction bases outside the gene matches: 11. The CDR3 nucleotides are TGTGCCAGCTTCAGGAGCGGGAGGGGTAGGACCGGGGAGCTGTTTTTT. This translates into CASFRSGRGRTGELFF.